This TCR beta chain emerged from a study of T cell repertoires in cytomegalovirus infection. Study summary: Public TCR beta signatures provided an indication of both CMV infection and a matching HLA type. Study-wide points: Cumulative public TCR beta family frequency identified carriers of CMV plus the relevant HLA. The ex vivo response was dominated by HLA-C-restricted CMV-specific TCR beta clonotypes.

Concerning this clonotype: Its antigen is unidentified.

The ends were cut back, 9 bases at V and 0 bases at J, with 14 bases in the middle. The CDR3 is 14 amino acids. CDR1 is SGHRS and CDR2 is YFSETQ in the germline V gene. In TCRdb, the reads were re-called with MiXCR into one record per CDR3 protein. The repertoire holds approximately 250,000 distinct CDR3 sequences, with around 9% as singletons. This rearrangement joins TRBV5-1 to TRBJ2-3, with no clear D. The clonotype originates from a human donor in good health (CMV status not recorded). Some clones in this sample may be carry-over from other donors' samples. The sequencing sample was made of PBMCs. The CDR3 DNA reads as TGCGCCACCACGGACGGATTTAGCACAGATACGCAGTATTTT. Protein product: CATTDGFSTDTQYF.